A single TCR beta chain is shown here with its context. Its antigen is as yet unknown. This record belongs to a study of response to subunit inactivated influenza vaccine. General study results and limits: Authors suggested each seasonal influenza vaccination recruits few new T cells.

MiXCR, applied by TCRdb to the RT-PCR reads, yields one record per CDR3 protein. The sample has 450,000 to 600,000 distinct CDR3 sequences, under 8.5% seen once; the top ten hold approximately 14%. With 6 bases removed from V and 7 bases from J, the gap between germline ends came to 13 bases. Germline-derived CDR1 and CDR2 are MGHDK and SYGVNS. CDR3 length: 14 amino acids. The rearrangement uses TRBV25-1 and TRBJ1-6, with unresolved D. The input for sequencing was PBMCs from blood, taken about 23 months after vaccination. The clonotype originates from a man aged 50-75 years who received an inactivated influenza vaccine. CDR3 DNA sequence: TGTGCCAGCAGCACCGCCCTAGGCAATTCACCCCTCCACTTT. Its protein product is CASSTALGNSPLHF.